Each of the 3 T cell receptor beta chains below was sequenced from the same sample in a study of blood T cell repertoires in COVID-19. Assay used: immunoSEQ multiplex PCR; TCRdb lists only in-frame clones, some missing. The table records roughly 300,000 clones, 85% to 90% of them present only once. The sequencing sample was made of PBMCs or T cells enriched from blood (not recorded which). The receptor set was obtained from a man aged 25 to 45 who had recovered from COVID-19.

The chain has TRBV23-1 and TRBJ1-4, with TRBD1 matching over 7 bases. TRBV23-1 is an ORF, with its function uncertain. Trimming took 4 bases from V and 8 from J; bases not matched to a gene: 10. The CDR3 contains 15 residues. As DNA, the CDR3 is TGCGCCAGCAGTCTCTGGGGGACAGAGGGGGAAAAACTGTTTTTT. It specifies CASSLWGTEGEKLFF.

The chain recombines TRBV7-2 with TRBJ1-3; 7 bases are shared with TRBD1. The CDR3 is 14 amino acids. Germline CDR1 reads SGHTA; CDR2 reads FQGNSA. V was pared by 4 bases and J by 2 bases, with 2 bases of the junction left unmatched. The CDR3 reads CASSSGTAGNTIYF. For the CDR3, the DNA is TGTGCCAGCAGCTCAGGGACAGCTGGAAACACCATATATTTT.

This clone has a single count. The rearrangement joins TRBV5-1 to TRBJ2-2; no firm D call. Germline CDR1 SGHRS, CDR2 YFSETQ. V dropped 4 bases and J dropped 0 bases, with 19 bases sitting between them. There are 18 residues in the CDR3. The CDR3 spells CASSPGGRLTSNTGELFF. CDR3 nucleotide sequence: TGCGCCAGCAGCCCCGGTGGCAGGTTGACCTCGAACACCGGGGAGCTGTTTTTT.